The 10 T cell receptor beta chains reported below all come from one sample, sequenced in a study of response to subunit inactivated influenza vaccine. MiXCR, applied by TCRdb to the RT-PCR reads, yields one record per CDR3 protein. The profile shows 700,000 to 800,000 distinct CDR3 sequences, around a sixth of them singletons. The material was PBMCs from blood, obtained around 5 days after vaccination. The source is a man aged 45-65 years who received an inactivated influenza vaccine.

V gene TRBV6-1 combines with J gene TRBJ1-2; D might be TRBD1 (6 bases). The CDR3 contains 13 residues. Germline CDR1 MNHNS, CDR2 SASEGT. V was shortened by 6 bases and J by 4 bases, with 12 bases between the two germline ends. CDR3 in amino acids: CASSTQGLYGYTF. The CDR3 DNA is TGTGCCAGCAGCACACAGGGCCTCTATGGCTACACCTTC.

The V call is TRBV5-1, the J call TRBJ2-7; 9 positions match TRBD1. This CDR3 has 15 residues. The V gene end was trimmed by 0 bases and the J gene end by 4 bases; junction bases not matched to a gene: 5. Germline V gene sequence: CDR1 SGHRS, CDR2 YFSETQ. The CDR3 is CASSLVPTGGYEQYF. DNA for the CDR3: TGCGCCAGCAGCTTGGTTCCGACAGGGGGGTACGAGCAGTACTTC.

The J gene is TRBJ2-1, the V gene TRBV27, with 8 bases identical to TRBD2. The V segment lost 5 bases and the J segment 4 bases; nucleotides outside the gene matches: 10. Germline-derived CDR1 and CDR2 are MNHEY and SMNVEV (reference sequence). This CDR3 has 16 residues. This chain's CDR3 is CASSPSPGGGYNEQFF. DNA for the CDR3: TGTGCCAGCAGTCCCTCACCGGGAGGGGGGTACAATGAGCAGTTCTTC.

This clonotype has ten or more counts. DNA for the CDR3: TGCGCCAGCAGCCAAGAGGCCTACTACGAGCAGTACTTC. Translation: CASSQEAYYEQYF. This chain joins TRBV4-3 and TRBJ2-7, with D hard to call. CDR1 is LGHNA, CDR2 YSLEER, per germline. The germline V and J ends were trimmed by 0 bases and 3 bases, with 6 bases remaining between them. This CDR3 has 13 amino acids.

This clonotype was seen a handful of times. This rearrangement joins TRBV12-3 or TRBV12-4 to TRBJ1-1; TRBD1 matches at 7 bases. The CDR3 covers 15 residues. V lost 2 bases to trimming and J lost 5 bases; unmatched junction nucleotides: 8. CDR3 amino acids: CASSLSGGGGTEAFF. DNA of the CDR3: TGTGCCAGCAGTTTATCAGGGGGGGGTGGGACTGAAGCTTTCTTT.

The sample holds a few counts of this clonotype. The chain joins TRBV29-1 to TRBJ2-3; 9 bases map to TRBD1. This CDR3 contains 12 residues. The junction had 4 bases not matched to a gene; V was cut back by 6 bases and J by 6 bases. Looked up from germline, CDR1 is SQVTM and CDR2 is ANQGSEA. The CDR3 reads CSVQGAGDTQYF. The CDR3 DNA reads TGCAGCGTACAGGGGGCAGGGGATACGCAGTATTTT.

This clonotype was seen a few times. The rearrangement links TRBV29-1 to TRBJ1-1; weak D call: TRBD1 (5 bases). V lost 4 bases to trimming and J lost 5 bases, with 14 bases between them. The CDR3 contains 13 residues. CDR1 is SQVTM and CDR2 is ANQGSEA in the germline V gene. The CDR3 nucleotides read TGCAGCGTTGGAGGCAGGGTGGGGACTGAAGCTTTCTTT. As protein: CSVGGRVGTEAFF.

The table lists this clonotype with a few counts. Since a much larger clone is just one base distant, this may be a read error. The V and J genes are TRBV7-2 and TRBJ2-1, with 11 bases matching TRBD2. Per germline, CDR1 SGHTA and CDR2 FQGNSA. The CDR3 is made up of 15 amino acids. J was trimmed by 0 bases and V by 6 bases; bases with no gene match: 1. DNA for the CDR3: TGTGCCAGCAGTACTAGCGGGGGCTCCTACAATGAGCAGTTCTTC. As protein: CASSTSGGSYNEQFF. The full variable domain, its missing parts supplied by reference TRBV7-2 and TRBJ2-1, is GAGVSQSPSNKVTEKGKDVELRCDPISGHTALYWYRQSLGQGLEFLIYFQGNSAPDKSGLPSDRFSAERTGGSVSTLTIQRTQQEDSAVYLCASSTSGGSYNEQFFGPGTRLTVL.

The chain couples TRBV4-1 to TRBJ1-1; D is ambiguous. The V end lost 0 bases, the J end lost 1 base, and 9 bases lay between the germline ends. The germline CDR1 and CDR2 sequences are MGHRA and YSYEKL. CDR3 length equals 15 residues. The CDR3 nucleotides read TGCGCCAGCAGCCAAGATTCTGGGCCGAACACTGAAGCTTTCTTT. It translates to CASSQDSGPNTEAFF.

V is TRBV7-2 and J is TRBJ2-5, with TRBD1 matching 10 bases. This CDR3 has 15 amino acids. With 5 bases clipped from V and 1 base from J, the junction kept 4 bases outside the gene matches. Per germline, CDR1 SGHTA and CDR2 FQGNSA. The CDR3 bases are TGTGCCAGCAGCCGGACAGGGGGTATCCAAGAGACCCAGTACTTC. Its protein is CASSRTGGIQETQYF.